This TCR beta chain was obtained from a study of OX40 agonist ivuxolimab in advanced cancers. The study, taken as a whole, reports: In the 0.1-3.0 mg/kg groups, partial responders showed among the lowest expansion. There were, on average, more expanded clones in CD8+ T cells than in CD4+. Blood T cells, both CD4+ and CD8+, expanded clonally by week 6 at 0.1 to 3.0 mg/kg.

Clones were sequenced by immunoSEQ multiplex PCR, and TCRdb holds only the in-frame ones, with some missing. Here the sample spans under 70,000 clones, 75% to 90% being singletons. In this sample, this clone turned up once. Its cognate antigen is unknown. The V segment lost 7 bases and the J segment 2 bases; nucleotides outside the gene matches: 4. The CDR3 is 13 amino acids. From germline, CDR1 is WSHSY and CDR2 SAAADI. The TCR was taken from an adult with an advanced solid tumor such as melanoma, head and neck, liver or kidney cancer. The input for sequencing was CD4+ or CD8+ T cells sorted from blood, taken in a trial of the OX40 agonist ivuxolimab. The rearrangement uses TRBV10-2 and TRBJ1-2, with TRBD1 matching 7 bases. CDR3 loop: CASTRGQNYGYTF. DNA of the CDR3: TGCGCCAGCACTAGGGGACAGAACTATGGCTACACCTTC.